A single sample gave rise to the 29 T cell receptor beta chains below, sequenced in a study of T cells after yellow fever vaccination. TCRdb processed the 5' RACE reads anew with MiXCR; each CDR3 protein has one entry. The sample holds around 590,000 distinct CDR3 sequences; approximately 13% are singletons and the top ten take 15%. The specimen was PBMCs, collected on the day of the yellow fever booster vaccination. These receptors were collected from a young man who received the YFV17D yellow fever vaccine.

In nucleotides, the CDR3 is TGTGCCAGTAGTTTTCGAGCGGGAGGGTCCTACGAGCAGTACTTC. It encodes CASSFRAGGSYEQYF. The rearrangement links TRBV19 to TRBJ2-7; the match to TRBD2 covers 10 bases. CDR1 LNHDA and CDR2 SQIVND come from the germline V gene (reference sequence). There are 15 residues in the CDR3. V shed 5 bases and J 1 base; nucleotides not matched to a gene: 5.

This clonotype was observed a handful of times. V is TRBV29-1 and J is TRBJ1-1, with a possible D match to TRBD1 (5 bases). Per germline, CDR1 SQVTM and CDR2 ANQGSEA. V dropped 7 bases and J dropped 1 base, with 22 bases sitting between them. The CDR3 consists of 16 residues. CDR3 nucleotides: TGCAGCGCTGTTGGACACGGAGAAGGTTCGAACACTGAAGCTTTCTTT. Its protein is CSAVGHGEGSNTEAFF.

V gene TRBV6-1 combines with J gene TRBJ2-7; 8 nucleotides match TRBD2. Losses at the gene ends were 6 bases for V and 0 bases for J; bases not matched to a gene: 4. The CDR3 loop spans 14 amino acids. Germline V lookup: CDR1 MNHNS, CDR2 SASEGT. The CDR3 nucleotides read TGTGCCAGCAGATTTAGCGGGGCCTCCTACGAGCAGTACTTC. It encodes CASRFSGASYEQYF.

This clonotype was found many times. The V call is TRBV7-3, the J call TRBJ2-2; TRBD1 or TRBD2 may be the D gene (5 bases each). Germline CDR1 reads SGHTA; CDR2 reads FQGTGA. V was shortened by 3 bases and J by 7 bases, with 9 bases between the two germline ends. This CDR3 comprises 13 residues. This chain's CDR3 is CASSFRDGGELFF. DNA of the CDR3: TGTGCCAGCAGCTTCAGGGACGGCGGGGAGCTGTTTTTT.

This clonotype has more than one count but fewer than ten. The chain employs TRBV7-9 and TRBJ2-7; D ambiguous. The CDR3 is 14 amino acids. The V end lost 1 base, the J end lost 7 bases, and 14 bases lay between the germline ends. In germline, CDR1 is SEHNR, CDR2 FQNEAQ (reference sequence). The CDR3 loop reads CASSLDQASREQYF. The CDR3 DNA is TGTGCCAGCAGCTTAGACCAGGCCTCGAGGGAGCAGTACTTC.

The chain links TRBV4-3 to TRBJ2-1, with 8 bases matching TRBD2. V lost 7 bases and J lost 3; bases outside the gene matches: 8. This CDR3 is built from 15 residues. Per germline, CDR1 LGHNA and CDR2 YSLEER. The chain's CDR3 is CASMSGRGNYNEQFF. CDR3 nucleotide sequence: TGCGCCAGCATGAGCGGGAGAGGGAACTACAATGAGCAGTTCTTC.

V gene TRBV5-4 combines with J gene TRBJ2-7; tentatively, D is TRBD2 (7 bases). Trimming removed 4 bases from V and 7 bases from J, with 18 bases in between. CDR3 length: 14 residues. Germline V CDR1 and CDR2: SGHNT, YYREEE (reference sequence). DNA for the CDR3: TGTGCCAGCAGCGACCCGCGAGGGGGGGGTGAGCAGTACTTC. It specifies CASSDPRGGGEQYF. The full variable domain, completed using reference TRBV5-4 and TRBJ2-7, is ETGVTQSPTHLIKTRGQQVTLRCSSQSGHNTVSWYQQALGQGPQFIFQYYREEENGRGNFPPRFSGLQFPNYSSELNVNALELDDSALYLCASSDPRGGGEQYFGPGTRLTVT.

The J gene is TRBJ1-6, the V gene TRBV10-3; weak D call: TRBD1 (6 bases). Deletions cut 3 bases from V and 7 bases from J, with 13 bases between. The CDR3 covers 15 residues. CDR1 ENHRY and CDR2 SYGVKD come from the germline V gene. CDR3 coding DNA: TGTGCCATCAGTGATACAGGGCCGGTCAATTCACCCCTCCACTTT. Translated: CAISDTGPVNSPLHF.

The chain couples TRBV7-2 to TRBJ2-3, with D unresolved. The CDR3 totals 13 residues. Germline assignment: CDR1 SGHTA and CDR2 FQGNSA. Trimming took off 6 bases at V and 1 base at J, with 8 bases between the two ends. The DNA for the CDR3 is TGTGCCAGCAGAGCTGGGGGCACAGATACGCAGTATTTT. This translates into CASRAGGTDTQYF.

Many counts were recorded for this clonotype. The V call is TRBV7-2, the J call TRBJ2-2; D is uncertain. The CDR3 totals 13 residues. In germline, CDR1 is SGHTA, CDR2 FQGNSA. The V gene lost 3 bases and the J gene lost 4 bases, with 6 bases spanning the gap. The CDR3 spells CASSFGATGELFF. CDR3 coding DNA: TGTGCCAGCAGCTTTGGTGCCACCGGGGAGCTGTTTTTT.

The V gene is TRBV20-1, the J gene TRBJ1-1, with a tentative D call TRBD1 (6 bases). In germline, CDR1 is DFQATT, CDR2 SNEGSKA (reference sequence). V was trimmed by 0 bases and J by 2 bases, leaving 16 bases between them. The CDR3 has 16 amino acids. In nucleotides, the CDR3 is TGCAGTGCTAGAGATAAAATTACAGGGAAAAACACTGAAGCTTTCTTT. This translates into CSARDKITGKNTEAFF.

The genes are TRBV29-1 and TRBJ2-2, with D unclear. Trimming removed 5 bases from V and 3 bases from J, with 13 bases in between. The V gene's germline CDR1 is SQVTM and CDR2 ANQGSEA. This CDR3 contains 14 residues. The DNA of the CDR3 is TGCAGCGTTCGGCTCTCTAGAGACACCGGGGAGCTGTTTTTT. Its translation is CSVRLSRDTGELFF.

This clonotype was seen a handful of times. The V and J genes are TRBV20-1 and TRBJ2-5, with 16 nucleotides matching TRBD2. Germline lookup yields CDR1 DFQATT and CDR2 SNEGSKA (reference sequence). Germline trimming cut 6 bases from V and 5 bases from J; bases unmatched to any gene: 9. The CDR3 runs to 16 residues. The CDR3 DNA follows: TGCAGTGCAACCGGGACTAGCGGGAGGGCCAAGGAGACCCAGTACTTC. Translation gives CSATGTSGRAKETQYF.

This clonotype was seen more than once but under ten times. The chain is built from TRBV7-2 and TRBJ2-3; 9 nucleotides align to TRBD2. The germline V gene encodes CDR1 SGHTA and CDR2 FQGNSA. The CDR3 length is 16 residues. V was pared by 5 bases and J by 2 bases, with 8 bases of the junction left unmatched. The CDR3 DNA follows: TGTGCCAGCAGCATCCCCCTAGCGGGGCCCACAGATACGCAGTATTTT. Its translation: CASSIPLAGPTDTQYF.

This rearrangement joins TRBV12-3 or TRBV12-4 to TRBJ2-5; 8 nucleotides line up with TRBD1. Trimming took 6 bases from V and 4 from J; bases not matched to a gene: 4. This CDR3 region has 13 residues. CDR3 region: CASSRGQRETQYF. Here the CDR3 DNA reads TGTGCCAGCAGCAGGGGGCAGAGAGAGACCCAGTACTTC.

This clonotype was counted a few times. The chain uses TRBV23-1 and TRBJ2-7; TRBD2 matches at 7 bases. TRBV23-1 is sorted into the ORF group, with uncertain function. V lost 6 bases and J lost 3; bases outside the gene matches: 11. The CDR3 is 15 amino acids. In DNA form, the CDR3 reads TGCGCCAGCAGCCTCGGGAGGTGGGGGTTCTACGAGCAGTACTTC. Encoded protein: CASSLGRWGFYEQYF.

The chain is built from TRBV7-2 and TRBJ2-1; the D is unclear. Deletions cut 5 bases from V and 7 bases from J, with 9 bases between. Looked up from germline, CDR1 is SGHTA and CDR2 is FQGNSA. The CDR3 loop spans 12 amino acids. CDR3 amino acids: CASSVWGNEQFF. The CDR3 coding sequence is TGTGCCAGCAGCGTTTGGGGAAATGAGCAGTTCTTC.

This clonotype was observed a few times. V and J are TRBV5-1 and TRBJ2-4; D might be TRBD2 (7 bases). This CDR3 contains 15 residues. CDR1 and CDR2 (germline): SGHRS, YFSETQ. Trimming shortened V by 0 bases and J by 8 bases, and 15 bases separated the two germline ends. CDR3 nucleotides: TGCGCCAGCAGCTTGGCACCGGGGGCGGGGGACATTCAGTACTTC. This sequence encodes CASSLAPGAGDIQYF.

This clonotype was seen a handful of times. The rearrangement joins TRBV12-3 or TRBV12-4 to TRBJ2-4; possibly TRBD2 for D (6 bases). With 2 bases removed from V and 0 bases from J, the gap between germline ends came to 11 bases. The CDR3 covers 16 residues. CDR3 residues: CASSLWGELAKNIQYF. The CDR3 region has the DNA TGTGCCAGCAGTTTATGGGGGGAACTAGCCAAAAACATTCAGTACTTC.

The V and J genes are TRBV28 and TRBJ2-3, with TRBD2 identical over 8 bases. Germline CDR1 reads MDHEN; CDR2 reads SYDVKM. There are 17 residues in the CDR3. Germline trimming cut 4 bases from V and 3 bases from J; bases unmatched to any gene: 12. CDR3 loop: CASSSPTLAGGTDTQYF. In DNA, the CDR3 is TGTGCCAGCAGTTCCCCCACGCTAGCGGGTGGTACAGATACGCAGTATTTT.

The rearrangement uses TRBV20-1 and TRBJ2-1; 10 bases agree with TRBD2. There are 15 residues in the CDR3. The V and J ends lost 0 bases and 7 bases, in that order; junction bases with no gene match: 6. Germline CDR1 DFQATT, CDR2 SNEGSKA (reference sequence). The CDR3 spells CSAREASGRGNEQFF. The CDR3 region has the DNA TGCAGTGCTAGAGAAGCTAGCGGGAGAGGAAATGAGCAGTTCTTC.

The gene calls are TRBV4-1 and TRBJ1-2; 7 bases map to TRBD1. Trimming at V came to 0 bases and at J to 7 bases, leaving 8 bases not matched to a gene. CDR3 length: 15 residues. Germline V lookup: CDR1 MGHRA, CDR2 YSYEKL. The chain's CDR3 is CASSQDSDRRSGYTF. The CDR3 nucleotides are TGCGCCAGCAGCCAAGATTCGGACAGGAGAAGTGGCTACACCTTC.

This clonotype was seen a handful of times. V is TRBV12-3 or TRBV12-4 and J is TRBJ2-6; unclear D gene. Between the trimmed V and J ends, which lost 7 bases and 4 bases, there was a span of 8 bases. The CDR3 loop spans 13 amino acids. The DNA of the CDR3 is TGTGCCAGCAACACAGCGGGGGCCAACGTCCTGACTTTC. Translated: CASNTAGANVLTF.

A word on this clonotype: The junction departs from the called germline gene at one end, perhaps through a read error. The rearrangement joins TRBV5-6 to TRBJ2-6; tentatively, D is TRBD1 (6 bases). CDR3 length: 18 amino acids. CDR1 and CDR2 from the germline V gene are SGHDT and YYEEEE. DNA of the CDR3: TGTGCCATCAGCCCAGGGGCCCTCTGGTGGTCTGGGGTTAATGTCCTGGCTTTC. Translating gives CAISPGALWWSGVNVLAF.

The CDR3 spells CAISEQTSTDTQYF. CDR3 coding DNA: TGTGCCATCTCAGAACAAACGAGCACAGATACGCAGTATTTT. The J gene is TRBJ2-3, the V gene TRBV7-9; D gene unclear. V was clipped by 10 bases and J by 0 bases, with 14 bases between them. Germline V gene sequence: CDR1 SEHNR, CDR2 FQNEAQ (reference sequence). This CDR3 spans 14 amino acids. Full variable domain (remainder filled in from reference TRBV7-9 and TRBJ2-3): DTGVSQNPRHKITKRGQNVTFRCDPISEHNRLYWYRQTLGQGPEFLTYFQNEAQLEKSRLLSDRFSAERPKGSFSTLEIQRTEQGDSAMYLCAISEQTSTDTQYFGPGTRLTVL.

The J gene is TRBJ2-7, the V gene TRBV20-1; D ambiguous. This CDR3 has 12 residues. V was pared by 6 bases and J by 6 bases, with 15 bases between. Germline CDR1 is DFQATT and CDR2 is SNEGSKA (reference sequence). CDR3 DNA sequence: TGCAGTGCCCCTGACCCGGCCGCCGAGCAGTACTTC. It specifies CSAPDPAAEQYF.

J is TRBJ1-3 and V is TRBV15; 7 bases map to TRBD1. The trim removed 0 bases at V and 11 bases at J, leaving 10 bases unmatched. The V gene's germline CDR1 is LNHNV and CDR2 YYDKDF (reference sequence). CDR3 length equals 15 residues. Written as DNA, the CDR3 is TGTGCCACCAGCAGAGATTTTGTGACAGGGAGATCCATATATTTT. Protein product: CATSRDFVTGRSIYF.

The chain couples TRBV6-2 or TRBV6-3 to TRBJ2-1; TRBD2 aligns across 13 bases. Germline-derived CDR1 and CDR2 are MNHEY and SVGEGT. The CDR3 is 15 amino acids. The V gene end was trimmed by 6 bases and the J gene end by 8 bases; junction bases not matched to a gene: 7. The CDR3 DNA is TGTGCCAGCAGGACCACTAGCGGGAGGGCCTATGAGCAGTTCTTC. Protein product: CASRTTSGRAYEQFF.

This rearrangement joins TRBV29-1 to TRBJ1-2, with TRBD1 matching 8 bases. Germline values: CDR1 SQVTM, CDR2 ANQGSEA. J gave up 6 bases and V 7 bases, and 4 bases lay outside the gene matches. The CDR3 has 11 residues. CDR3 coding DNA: TGCAGCGAAAAGACAGGGGATGGCTACACCTTC. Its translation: CSEKTGDGYTF.